Following are 12 T cell receptor beta chains from one sample sequenced in a study of human T cells and chemical hapten exposure (dated by TCRdb to the early 2020s). Library preparation was by RACE. TCRdb shows the sequencer as NextSeq 500. Using fastp at Q25 and MiXCR, TCRdb reprocessed the public reads and kept productive beta chains. Rows are combined by CDR3 protein, so each entry shows the most common genes and DNA. In this sample the table shows about 190,000 distinct CDR3 sequences, around 25% of which occur a single time. The ten largest clones add up to approximately 2.3% of the sample. According to the study, the label for this sample's time point signals: patch test 3, about 24 weeks after DPC sensitization. The treatment or condition label on this specimen signifies: therapeutic diphenylcyclopropenone sensitization with weekly scalp DPC. The starting material was whole blood, obtained in connection with sensitization to the hapten diphenylcyclopropenone (DPC). The receptors were gathered from a woman in her thirties or forties with alopecia areata. Some clones in this sample may be carry-over from other donors' samples.

J is TRBJ2-7 and V is TRBV20-1, with 11 bases matching TRBD2. With 3 bases clipped from V and 4 bases from J, the junction kept 11 bases outside the gene matches. The CDR3 has 16 residues. Germline lookup yields CDR1 DFQATT and CDR2 SNEGSKA (reference sequence). CDR3 protein: CSARGTDIAGGYEQYF. CDR3 nucleotides: TGCAGTGCTAGGGGGACAGATATAGCGGGAGGGTACGAGCAGTACTTC.

A few counts support this clonotype. The chain has TRBV28 and TRBJ2-2; TRBD1 is a possible D gene (6 bases). V was cut by 6 bases and J by 13 bases, with 9 bases left in between. Germline values: CDR1 MDHEN, CDR2 SYDVKM. The length of the CDR3 is 10 residues. The CDR3 DNA follows: TGTGCCAGCAGCAGGGACATGCTGTTTTTT. It encodes CASSRDMLFF.

This clonotype showed up just a few times. The rearrangement links TRBV29-1 to TRBJ2-7; 10 bases map to TRBD1. Looked up from germline, CDR1 is SQVTM and CDR2 is ANQGSEA. V was clipped by 7 bases and J by 6 bases; unmatched bases: 12. The CDR3 is 14 residues long. The CDR3 is CSASRDRGSGEQYF. The CDR3 DNA reads TGCAGCGCTAGCCGGGACAGGGGATCAGGCGAGCAGTACTTC.

The chain couples TRBV20-1 to TRBJ2-1; weak D call: TRBD2 (5 bases). The length of the CDR3 is 14 residues. Germline CDR1 reads DFQATT; CDR2 reads SNEGSKA (reference sequence). V shed 3 bases and J shed 4 bases, with 13 bases lying between them. In DNA, the CDR3 is TGCAGTGCTAGGTTGGGCGGGCCGTACAATGAGCAGTTCTTC. It encodes CSARLGGPYNEQFF.

In this sample, this clonotype turned up a few times. The chain employs TRBV6-5 and TRBJ2-1; 10 bases match TRBD2. The CDR3 is made up of 16 amino acids. Germline V gene lookup returns CDR1 MNHEY and CDR2 SVGAGI. V trimming: 0 bases; J trimming: 7 bases; junction bases outside the gene matches: 6. CDR3 nucleotides: TGTGCCAGCAGTTACTCTGCTAGCGGGAGAGGAAATGAGCAGTTCTTC. Its protein product is CASSYSASGRGNEQFF.

This clonotype was picked up a small number of times. The V gene is TRBV3-1, the J gene TRBJ2-1; TRBD2 matches at 8 bases. This CDR3 is 14 amino acids long. V was clipped by 11 bases and J by 2 bases; unmatched bases: 8. Germline loops: CDR1 LGHDT, CDR2 YNNKEL (reference sequence). The CDR3 reads CAVQTSGTYNEQFF. CDR3 bases: TGTGCCGTACAAACTAGCGGAACCTACAATGAGCAGTTCTTC.

This clonotype has more than one count but fewer than ten. The CDR3: CASSPGLLNTGELFF. CDR3 nucleotide sequence: TGTGCCAGCAGCCCGGGACTCCTGAACACCGGGGAGCTGTTTTTT. This rearrangement joins TRBV3-1 to TRBJ2-2; a weak D match, TRBD2 (6 bases). The CDR3 contains 15 residues. Germline V CDR1 and CDR2: LGHDT, YNNKEL (reference sequence). V was trimmed by 4 bases and J by 1 base, leaving 10 bases between them.

This clonotype showed up many times. At one end the junction does not follow the germline gene, possibly because of a read error. The chain links TRBV7-8 to TRBJ1-1; 8 bases align to TRBD1. Germline loops: CDR1 SGHVS, CDR2 FQNEAQ. The CDR3 runs to 14 residues. DNA for the CDR3: TGTGCCAGCAGCCTTAGACAGGGGAACAGTGAAGCTTTCTTT. This encodes CASSLRQGNSEAFF.

The CDR3 here is CASSQPGLAMKSSYNEQFF. CDR3 DNA: TGTGCCAGCAGCCAGCCGGGACTAGCTATGAAGAGCTCCTACAATGAGCAGTTCTTC. The chain couples TRBV3-2 to TRBJ2-1; the table's D call TRBD2 went unverified against the DNA. TRBV3-2 is designated a pseudogene. CDR3 length: 19 amino acids.

This chain joins TRBV4-2 and TRBJ1-3; D call uncertain. Germline V gives CDR1 LGHNA, CDR2 YNFKEQ. There are 15 residues in the CDR3. V was cut by 2 bases and J by 0 bases, with 8 bases left in between. CDR3 sequence (DNA): TGTGCCAGCAGCCAACTCCTGAGCTCTGGAAACACCATATATTTT. Its protein product is CASSQLLSSGNTIYF.

CDR3 nucleotide sequence: TGTGCCAGCAGCGCCGCGGGGGGCTATCAAGAGACCCAGTACTTC. It codes for CASSAAGGYQETQYF. The J gene is TRBJ2-5, the V gene TRBV9; 8 bases are a match to TRBD2. After removal of 3 bases from V and 2 bases from J, the junction contained 6 bases not matched to a gene. The CDR3 length is 15 residues. Germline V gene sequence: CDR1 SGDLS, CDR2 YYNGEE.

The sample holds a few counts of this clonotype. J is TRBJ2-7 and V is TRBV9; maybe TRBD1 (5 bases). This CDR3 is built from 15 residues. Germline values: CDR1 SGDLS, CDR2 YYNGEE. V lost 0 bases, J lost 3 bases, and 13 bases lay in between. CDR3 in amino acids: CASSVGPGSNYEQYF. The CDR3 nucleotides read TGTGCCAGCAGCGTAGGGCCAGGGTCGAACTACGAGCAGTACTTC.